The 26 T cell receptor beta chains presented below share a single source sample, sequenced in a study of T cell repertoires in cytomegalovirus infection. In TCRdb, the reads were re-called with MiXCR into one record per CDR3 protein. The sample records approximately 500,000 distinct CDR3 sequences, approximately 16% being singletons. Sequenced material: CD8+ T cells from PBMCs. These receptors came from a human donor in good health (CMV status not recorded). Some clones in this sample may be carry-over from other donors' samples.

This clonotype was counted ten times or more. The V and J genes are TRBV7-6 and TRBJ2-7; 11 nucleotides align to TRBD2. Losses at the gene ends were 7 bases for V and 6 bases for J; bases not matched to a gene: 5. The CDR3 is 13 amino acids. CDR1 is SGHVS and CDR2 is FNYEAQ in the germline V gene. This CDR3 is CASNSGRAGEQYF. The CDR3 DNA reads as TGTGCCAGCAATAGCGGGAGGGCTGGCGAGCAGTACTTC.

This clonotype showed up many times. This CDR3 is CASSESNYEQYF. The CDR3 DNA reads as TGCGCCAGCAGTGAGTCAAACTACGAGCAGTACTTC. V and J are TRBV10-2 and TRBJ2-7; D is uncertain. Germline V CDR1 and CDR2: WSHSY, SAAADI. Trimming left V 0 bases short and J 3 bases short, with 3 bases between. CDR3 size: 12 residues.

The CDR3 region is CSARARLSSGGSEQYF. CDR3 coding DNA: TGCAGTGCTAGAGCCCGATTGTCTAGCGGGGGTTCCGAGCAGTACTTC. This chain links TRBV20-1 with TRBJ2-7, with TRBD2 matching over 10 bases. The CDR3 extends over 16 amino acids. Trimming cost V 1 base and J 6 bases; bases outside gene matches: 12. Germline assignment: CDR1 DFQATT and CDR2 SNEGSKA (reference sequence).

This clonotype was detected many times. The V call is TRBV27, the J call TRBJ2-7; D might be TRBD1 (5 bases). CDR3 size: 14 residues. Germline loops: CDR1 MNHEY, CDR2 SMNVEV (reference sequence). Between the trimmed V and J ends, which lost 5 bases and 2 bases, there was a span of 13 bases. The CDR3 sequence is CASSRSQVAYEQYF. In DNA, the CDR3 is TGTGCCAGCAGTAGATCACAGGTAGCCTACGAGCAGTACTTC.

V gene TRBV30 combines with J gene TRBJ1-1; D is unresolved. This CDR3 spans 11 amino acids. Germline V gives CDR1 GTSNPN, CDR2 SVGIG (reference sequence). V dropped 4 bases and J dropped 5 bases, with 8 bases sitting between them. CDR3: CAWKRATEAFF. The CDR3 DNA is TGTGCCTGGAAAAGGGCGACTGAAGCTTTCTTT.

The J gene is TRBJ2-3, the V gene TRBV5-3; D is unclear. TRBV5-3 is sorted into the ORF group, with uncertain function. V was pared by 8 bases and J by 1 base, with 17 bases between. CDR3 size: 15 residues. CDR3 DNA: TGTGCCAGCAGCGCCGGACCAGCGCGCACAGATACGCAGTATTTT. Amino acid sequence: CASSAGPARTDTQYF.

This clonotype has just a few counts. This chain connects TRBV9 to TRBJ2-3; 7 bases line up with TRBD1. V was clipped by 3 bases and J by 6 bases; unmatched bases: 1. The germline CDR1 and CDR2 sequences are SGDLS and YYNGEE. The CDR3 sequence is 12 residues long. CDR3 nucleotides: TGTGCCAGCAGCGCCAGGGGGGATACGCAGTATTTT. It codes for CASSARGDTQYF.

This clonotype was recorded a few times. The CDR3 protein is CASSYSRFDSLSYEQYF. The DNA of the CDR3 is TGTGCCAGCAGTTACTCTAGGTTTGACAGCCTCTCCTACGAGCAGTACTTC. This rearrangement joins TRBV6-5 to TRBJ2-7, with D possibly TRBD1 on 5 matching bases. This CDR3 comprises 17 residues. Germline CDR1 and CDR2: MNHEY and SVGAGI. Trimming removed 0 bases from V and 0 bases from J, with 15 bases in between.

This clonotype was picked up a small number of times. The chain recombines TRBV19 with TRBJ2-7; 7 positions agree with TRBD1. This CDR3 region has 14 residues. Germline lookup yields CDR1 LNHDA and CDR2 SQIVND (reference sequence). Germline trimming cut 4 bases from V and 0 bases from J; bases unmatched to any gene: 3. In DNA, the CDR3 is TGTGCCAGTAGTACGACAGGGCTCTCCTACGAGCAGTACTTC. Translation gives CASSTTGLSYEQYF.

The J gene is TRBJ1-2, the V gene TRBV7-8; TRBD1 is a possible D gene (5 bases). The CDR3 runs 11 residues. Trimming left V 5 bases short and J 8 bases short, with 9 bases between. Germline assignment: CDR1 SGHVS and CDR2 FQNEAQ. The CDR3: CASSRDRGYTF. The CDR3 bases are TGTGCCAGCAGCCGGGACCGGGGCTACACCTTC.

The chain combines TRBV3-1 with TRBJ2-1; D is perhaps TRBD1 or TRBD2 (5 bases each). The CDR3 length is 14 residues. Germline loops: CDR1 LGHDT, CDR2 YNNKEL (reference sequence). Between the trimmed V and J ends, which lost 2 bases and 8 bases, there was a span of 13 bases. As DNA, the CDR3 is TGTGCCAGCAGCCAAAAGGACCGGGACGATGAGCAGTTCTTC. It is translated as CASSQKDRDDEQFF.

This clonotype was detected ten times or more. The chain carries TRBV28 and TRBJ1-4; D is perhaps TRBD1 (5 bases). Trimming took off 6 bases at V and 8 bases at J, with 22 bases between the two ends. The CDR3 covers 16 residues. Germline CDR1 reads MDHEN; CDR2 reads SYDVKM. Written as DNA, the CDR3 is TGTGCCAGCAGCCATACAGGACGGATCCTGGGGGAAAAACTGTTTTTT. Protein sequence: CASSHTGRILGEKLFF.

This rearrangement joins TRBV29-1 to TRBJ2-6, with 10 bases matching TRBD1. Germline CDR1 is SQVTM and CDR2 is ANQGSEA. CDR3 length: 16 amino acids. V shed 6 bases, J shed 4 bases, and the junction held 9 bases outside the gene matches. In nucleotides, the CDR3 is TGCAGCGTCCCAGACAGGGGGCGAGAGGGGGCCAACGTCCTGACTTTC. It translates to CSVPDRGREGANVLTF.

This clonotype was observed a handful of times. The V call is TRBV19, the J call TRBJ2-1; TRBD2 is a possible D gene (5 bases). Trimming cost V 7 bases and J 6 bases, with 16 bases left between them. The CDR3 loop spans 14 amino acids. In germline, CDR1 is LNHDA, CDR2 SQIVND (reference sequence). As DNA, the CDR3 is TGTGCCAGTATACCCCCCAGAGGGAGCAATGAGCAGTTCTTC. Protein product: CASIPPRGSNEQFF. Combining the CDR3 with reference TRBV19 and TRBJ2-1 gives the whole variable domain DGGITQSPKYLFRKEGQNVTLSCEQNLNHDAMYWYRQDPGQGLRLIYYSQIVNDFQKGDIAEGYSVSREKKESFPLTVTSAQKNPTAFYLCASIPPRGSNEQFFGPGTRLTVL.

This clonotype was picked up many times. The CDR3 is CASSLTELAGNADTQYF. The DNA for the CDR3 is TGTGCCAGCAGCTTAACGGAACTAGCGGGAAATGCAGATACGCAGTATTTT. This rearrangement joins TRBV7-3 to TRBJ2-3; 10 nucleotides line up with TRBD2. After removal of 0 bases from V and 4 bases from J, the junction contained 7 bases not matched to a gene. Germline lookup yields CDR1 SGHTA and CDR2 FQGTGA. The CDR3 is made up of 17 amino acids.

This clonotype came up many times. The chain is built from TRBV7-9 and TRBJ2-1, with D possibly matching TRBD2 (6 bases). Per the germline V gene, CDR1 is SEHNR and CDR2 is FQNEAQ (reference sequence). V was trimmed by 4 bases and J by 1 base, leaving 14 bases between them. CDR3 size: 16 residues. Here the CDR3 reads CASSSGMGLSYNEQFF. CDR3 coding DNA: TGTGCCAGCAGCTCCGGTATGGGACTTTCCTACAATGAGCAGTTCTTC.

This rearrangement joins TRBV27 to TRBJ2-3; D is perhaps TRBD2 (6 bases). Germline values: CDR1 MNHEY, CDR2 SMNVEV (reference sequence). The CDR3 is 15 amino acids. The V gene lost 3 bases and the J gene lost 2 bases, with 12 bases spanning the gap. The DNA for the CDR3 is TGTGCCAGCAGTTTTCGCGGGACCTACACAGATACGCAGTATTTT. Translation: CASSFRGTYTDTQYF.

In its sample, this clonotype was seen many times. The V call is TRBV27, the J call TRBJ1-2; 12 bases fit TRBD1. After removal of 3 bases from V and 4 bases from J, the junction contained 3 bases not matched to a gene. The length of the CDR3 is 15 residues. The germline gives CDR1 MNHEY, CDR2 SMNVEV (reference sequence). CDR3 in amino acids: CASSLEGQGAYGYTF. CDR3 DNA: TGTGCCAGCAGTTTGGAGGGACAGGGGGCCTATGGCTACACCTTC.

There are many counts of this clonotype. This chain connects TRBV28 to TRBJ1-5; no reliable D call. CDR3 length equals 14 residues. Germline lookup yields CDR1 MDHEN and CDR2 SYDVKM. Deletions cut 5 bases from V and 2 bases from J, with 10 bases between. DNA of the CDR3: TGTGCCAGCAGTCCCCAGAACGGCAATCAGCCCCAGCATTTT. Encoded protein: CASSPQNGNQPQHF.

This clonotype has a count of ten or more. The chain couples TRBV7-3 to TRBJ2-6, with TRBD2 as a possible D gene (6 bases). CDR3 length: 15 amino acids. V was shortened by 3 bases and J by 1 base, with 7 bases between the two germline ends. Looked up from germline, CDR1 is SGHTA and CDR2 is FQGTGA. This CDR3 reads CASSFRESGANVLTF. The CDR3 bases are TGTGCCAGCAGCTTCCGGGAGTCTGGGGCCAACGTCCTGACTTTC.

The rearrangement joins TRBV7-6 to TRBJ1-1; TRBD1 matches 7 bases. The V gene's germline CDR1 is SGHVS and CDR2 FNYEAQ. The CDR3 spans 14 residues. V was clipped by 4 bases and J by 1 base; unmatched bases: 3. Here the CDR3 DNA reads TGTGCCAGCAGCTCGACAGGGACGAACACTGAAGCTTTCTTT. This codes for CASSSTGTNTEAFF.

There are many counts of this clonotype. The V and J genes are TRBV7-8 and TRBJ2-3, with 8 bases identical to TRBD2. The germline V gene encodes CDR1 SGHVS and CDR2 FQNEAQ. V shed 2 bases, J shed 2 bases, and the junction held 9 bases outside the gene matches. The CDR3 runs 17 residues. CDR3: CASSLPLRGGDTDTQYF. The CDR3 nucleotides read TGTGCCAGCAGCTTACCCCTCCGGGGGGGGGACACAGATACGCAGTATTTT.

J is TRBJ2-1 and V is TRBV20-1, with TRBD2 matching over 11 bases. The J segment lost 8 bases and the V segment lost 0 bases, leaving 15 bases of the junction unmatched. The CDR3 consists of 18 residues. The germline V gene encodes CDR1 DFQATT and CDR2 SNEGSKA (reference sequence). The CDR3 sequence is CSARDEGLAGGLLDEQFF. CDR3 coding DNA: TGCAGTGCTAGAGATGAGGGCCTAGCGGGAGGACTATTGGATGAGCAGTTCTTC.

This clonotype appeared a few times. The chain combines TRBV6-5 with TRBJ1-1, with 7 positions matching TRBD1. The CDR3 length is 14 residues. The ends lost 1 base at V and 5 bases at J; junction bases unmatched: 4. Germline CDR1 is MNHEY and CDR2 is SVGAGI. The chain's CDR3 is CASSYFQGDTEAFF. For the CDR3, the DNA is TGTGCCAGCAGTTACTTTCAGGGGGATACTGAAGCTTTCTTT.

The chain couples TRBV2 to TRBJ2-7; D is possibly TRBD2 (5 bases). Germline lookup yields CDR1 SNHLY and CDR2 FYNNEI. Trimming cost V 1 base and J 3 bases, with 13 bases left between them. CDR3 length: 15 amino acids. The CDR3 bases are TGTGCCAGCAGTGAAGTGGTTCGAAGCGGCTACGAGCAGTACTTC. As protein: CASSEVVRSGYEQYF.

The chain carries TRBV27 and TRBJ1-6; 7 bases match TRBD1. The CDR3 runs to 15 residues. Germline CDR1 reads MNHEY; CDR2 reads SMNVEV (reference sequence). Losses at the gene ends were 3 bases for V and 3 bases for J; bases not matched to a gene: 2. The CDR3 reads CASSLGQIYNSPLHF. The CDR3 nucleotides read TGTGCCAGCAGTTTGGGACAGATCTATAATTCACCCCTCCACTTT.